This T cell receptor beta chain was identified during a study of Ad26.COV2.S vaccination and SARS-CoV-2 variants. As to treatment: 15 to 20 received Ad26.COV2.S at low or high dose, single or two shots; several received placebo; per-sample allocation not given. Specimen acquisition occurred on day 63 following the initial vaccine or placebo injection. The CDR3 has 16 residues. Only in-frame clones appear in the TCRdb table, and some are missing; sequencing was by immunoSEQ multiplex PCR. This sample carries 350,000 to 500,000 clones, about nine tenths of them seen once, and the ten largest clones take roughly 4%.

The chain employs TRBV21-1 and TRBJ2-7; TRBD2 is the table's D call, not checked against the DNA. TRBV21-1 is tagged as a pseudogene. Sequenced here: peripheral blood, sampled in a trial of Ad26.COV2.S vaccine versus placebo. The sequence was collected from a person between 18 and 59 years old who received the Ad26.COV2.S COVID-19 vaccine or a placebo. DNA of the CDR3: TGTGCCAGCAGCAAAGACTGGGGGGAGATCTCCCACGAGCAGTACTTC. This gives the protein CASSKDWGEISHEQYF.